The TCR beta chain under discussion was sequenced for a study of blood T cells in healthy people across ages (dated by TCRdb to about 2015). Broadly, across the study: In model experiments, roughly one uniquely barcoded TCR beta cDNA molecule per two T cells was captured by template switching. Two additional independent replicas of 1 million unique cDNA reads from the same blood draw were analyzed for two donors (one aged 18 to 30 and one aged 80 or older). The donors were divided into four age groups: young (average around 15 years), middle-aged (approximately 42), aged (approximately 62) and long-lived (about 90). To avoid experimental bias, donors of different ages were spread randomly across the sequencing lanes. Age-related changes in TCR beta repertoire diversity were measured in the study by deep sequencing normalized with unique cDNA molecular identifiers.

To prepare the library, 5' RACE was applied. Sequencing instrument: Illumina HiSeq 2500. A second PCR of roughly 7 to 11 cycles was performed with a sample-barcoded 5' primer and a J-beta primer mix. A unique molecular identifier was introduced onto each TCR beta cDNA molecule by a template-switch 5' adaptor carrying 12 random nucleotides. Each sample yielded at least 2.5 million CDR3-containing paired-end reads. First-strand cDNA was synthesized from all RNA with the Mint cDNA synthesis kit, primed by a TRBC-specific oligonucleotide. Following uracil-DNA glycosylase treatment, all cDNA underwent a first 18-cycle PCR with the universal primers M1SS and BC2_uni_R. The paper's data handling went like this. For normalization, 1 million high-quality reads were randomly selected from each sample, with every read carrying a distinct molecular identifier. Reads sharing molecular identifiers were discarded rather than binned into consensus sequences. MiTCR, run with a Q25 quality threshold and the strictest error-elimination algorithm, handled CDR3 identification, clonotype clustering and error correction. Lower-bound total TCR beta diversity was estimated with a nonparametric unseen species model using Euler transformation. TCRdb reanalyzed the raw reads on its own, using fastp at Q25 for trimming and MiXCR for clone calling, and kept in-frame beta chains. Merged by CDR3 protein, the rows form single entries marked with the most common genes and DNA. TCRdb, rather than the study authors, made the V and J calls. The sample has approximately 790,000 distinct CDR3 sequences on record, 62% of them singletons. The ten largest clones add up to roughly a quarter of the sample.

Donors were 39 systemically healthy Caucasian individuals from Russia aged roughly 6 to 95 years. Each donor gave about 10 milliliters of peripheral blood, drawn into EDTA-treated Vacutainer tubes. PBMCs were isolated by Ficoll-Paque density-gradient centrifugation, with at least 6 million obtained per sample. Total RNA was extracted from PBMCs with Trizol reagent, with at least 6 micrograms obtained per sample. For every donor, flow cytometry on a PBMC aliquot measured the percentage of naive CD45RAhigh/CD27high T cells. Concerning this clonotype: Its binding antigen is unknown. No base qualities exist here, and no much larger clone lies one base off it.

V is cut by 6 bases and J by 1 base, and the space between the germline ends is 15 bases. Reading the germline V gene (reference sequence) gives CDR1 DFQATT and CDR2 SNEGSKA. The CDR3 measures 14 amino acids from cysteine to phenylalanine. The entry retains the CDR3 DNA only, 42 bases that are in frame from base 1. Summary of the overall study and its limitations: Donor CMV infection status was unknown, potentially confounding age-related changes in expanded clonotypes. Estimates of total diversity based on one million sequenced T cells were regarded as lower bounds and as underestimates. Compared with the aged group, more naive CD4+ T cells, fewer expanded clones and increased TCR diversity were shown by the long-lived group, suggesting age selection. The percentage of naive T cells measured by flow cytometry correlated strongly with observed TCR beta diversity. Observed TCR beta diversity per million T cells fell roughly linearly with age, and a significant reduction was already apparent by age roughly 40. Conclusive comparison of naive and antigen-experienced compartments was prevented by the profiling of bulk unsorted PBMCs.

The sequence came from a man younger than 40 in good health. The rearranged segments are TRBV20-1 and TRBJ1-1; the D gene is not confidently resolved. Source material: blood. The CDR3 region: CSADEGWRNTEAFF. The nucleotides read TGCAGTGCCGATGAGGGTTGGAGGAACACTGAAGCTTTCTTT.